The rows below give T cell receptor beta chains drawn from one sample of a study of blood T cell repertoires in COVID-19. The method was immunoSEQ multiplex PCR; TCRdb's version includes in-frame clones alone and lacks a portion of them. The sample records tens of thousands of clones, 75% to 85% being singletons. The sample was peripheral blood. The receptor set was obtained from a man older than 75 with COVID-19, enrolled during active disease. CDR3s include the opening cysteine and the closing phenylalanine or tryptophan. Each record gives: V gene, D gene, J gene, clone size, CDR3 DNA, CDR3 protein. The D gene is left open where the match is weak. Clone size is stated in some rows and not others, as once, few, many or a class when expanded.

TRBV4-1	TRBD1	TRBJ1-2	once	TGCGCCAGCAGCCAAGATTTGGGGACAGGGACCTATGGCTACACCTTC	CASSQDLGTGTYGYTF
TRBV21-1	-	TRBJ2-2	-	TGTGCCAGCAGCAAGGAGTTAGTTCTTGCCCATCGGCCGGGCGGGGAGCTGTTTTTT	CASSKELVLAHRPGGELFF
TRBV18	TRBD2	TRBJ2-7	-	TGTGCCAGCTCACGACTTAGCGGGGAGCAGTACTTC	CASSRLSGEQYF
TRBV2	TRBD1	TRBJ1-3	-	TGTGCCAGCAGTGGACAGGGGGTGGACACCATATATTTT	CASSGQGVDTIYF
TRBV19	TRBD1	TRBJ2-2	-	TGTGCCAGTAGTACTATCCCGGGACAGGGAAACACCGGGGAGCTGTTTTTT	CASSTIPGQGNTGELFF
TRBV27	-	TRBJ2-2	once	TGTGCCAGCAGTTGGGGGCGAGGCACCGGGGAGCTGTTTTTT	CASSWGRGTGELFF
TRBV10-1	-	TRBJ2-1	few	TGCGCCAGCAGTGCACGGGGGAATGAGCAGTTCTTC	CASSARGNEQFF
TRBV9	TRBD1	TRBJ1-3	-	TGTGCCAGCAACCGGGACAGGGGGTTTGGTAACACCATATATTTT	CASNRDRGFGNTIYF
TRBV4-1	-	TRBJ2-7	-	TGCGCCAGCAGCCAAATTGAAACCGGGACACTGAGCTCCTACGAGCAGTACTTC	CASSQIETGTLSSYEQYF
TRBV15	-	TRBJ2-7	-	TGTGCCACCAGCAGAGATAAAACGGGAGAAGAGCAGTACTTC	CATSRDKTGEEQYF
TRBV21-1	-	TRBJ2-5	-	TGTGCCAGCAGCAAAGCGCTCAGTCCGGGGAGGGAAGAGACCCAGTACTTC	CASSKALSPGREETQYF
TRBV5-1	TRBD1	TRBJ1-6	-	TGCGCCAGCAGCCCGGGACAGGGAGGCTCACCCCTCCACTTT	CASSPGQGGSPLHF
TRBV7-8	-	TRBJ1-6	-	TGTGCCAGCAGCCCCCGGAGCTCCTATAATTCACCCCTCCACTTT	CASSPRSSYNSPLHF
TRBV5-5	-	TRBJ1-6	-	TGTGCCAGCAGCTTGGGAGGGACCTATAATTCACCCCTCCACTTT	CASSLGGTYNSPLHF
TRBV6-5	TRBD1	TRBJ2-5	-	TGTGCCAGCGACCGGACAGGGGACCCACAAGAGACCCAGTACTTC	CASDRTGDPQETQYF
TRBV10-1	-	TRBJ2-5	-	TGCGCCAGCAGTGAGCCGGGACTGCGGACCCAGTACTTC	CASSEPGLRTQYF
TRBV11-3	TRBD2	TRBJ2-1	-	TGTGCCAGCAGCCGCGGACTAGCGGGAGGGTCGGGTGAGCAGTTCTTC	CASSRGLAGGSGEQFF
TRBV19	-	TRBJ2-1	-	TGTGCCAGTAGTATATTGCTCCGGGACAATGAGCAGTTCTTC	CASSILLRDNEQFF
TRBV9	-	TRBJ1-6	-	TGTGCCAGCAGCGTTAGAACCTCGAATTCACCCCTCCACTTT	CASSVRTSNSPLHF
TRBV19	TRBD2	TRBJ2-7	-	TGTGCCAGTAGTTTGAGGACTAGCGGGGGGACCAACGAGCAGTACTTC	CASSLRTSGGTNEQYF
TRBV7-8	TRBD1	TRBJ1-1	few	TGTGCCAGCAGCCCACTTGGACAGGGGGAGACTGAAGCTTTCTTT	CASSPLGQGETEAFF
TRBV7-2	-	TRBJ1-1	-	TGTGCCAGCAGCTTTTCAGAGAACACTGAAGCTTTCTTT	CASSFSENTEAFF
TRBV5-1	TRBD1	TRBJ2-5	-	TGCGCCAGCAGCTTGCACAGGGGGAAGGAGGAGACCCAGTACTTC	CASSLHRGKEETQYF
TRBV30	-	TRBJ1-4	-	TGTGCCTGGAGTTACCGGGACATCCGAGCCACCACTAATGAAAAACTGTTTTTT	CAWSYRDIRATTNEKLFF
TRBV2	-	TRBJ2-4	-	TGTGCCAGCAGTGAAGCGTTGGCCAGGGCTGGCAAAAACATTCAGTACTTC	CASSEALARAGKNIQYF
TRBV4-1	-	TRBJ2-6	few	TGCGCCAGCAGCCAAGATTCTTTCGTCCTGACTTTC	CASSQDSFVLTF
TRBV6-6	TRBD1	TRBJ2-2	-	TGTGCCAGCAGTTACTCGAGTAGGGGGCAAGGCGGGGAGCTGTTTTTT	CASSYSSRGQGGELFF
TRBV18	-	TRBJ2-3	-	TGTGCCAGCTCTCAGATCCAGATCGGAGTTAGCACAGATACGCAGTATTTT	CASSQIQIGVSTDTQYF
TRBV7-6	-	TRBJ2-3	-	TGTGCCAGCAGCTTAGCGATCAATAAGGGGGCAGATACGCAGTATTTT	CASSLAINKGADTQYF
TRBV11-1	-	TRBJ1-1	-	TGTGCCAGCAGCTTAGCTGGGCAGAAGAACACTGAAGCTTTCTTT	CASSLAGQKNTEAFF
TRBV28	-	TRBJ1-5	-	TGTGCCAGCAGGGAGGGGAGTAGCAATCAGCCCCAGCATTTT	CASREGSSNQPQHF
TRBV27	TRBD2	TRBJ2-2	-	TGTGCCAGCAGTAAGGGACTAGCGGGAGACACCGGGGAGCTGTTTTTT	CASSKGLAGDTGELFF
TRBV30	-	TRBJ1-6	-	TGTGCCTGGAGTCTAAAGACAAGGCTGAATTCACCCCTCCACTTT	CAWSLKTRLNSPLHF
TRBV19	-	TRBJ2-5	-	TGTGCCAGTAGTATGGGTGGGAGTGAGACCCAGTACTTC	CASSMGGSETQYF
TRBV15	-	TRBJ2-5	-	TGTGCCACCAGCAGAGATTTCTTAAAGCGGACAGAACAAGAGACCCAGTACTTC	CATSRDFLKRTEQETQYF
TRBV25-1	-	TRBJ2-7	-	TGTGCCAGCAGTGAATCCAGGGTTCCCTACGAGCAGTACTTC	CASSESRVPYEQYF
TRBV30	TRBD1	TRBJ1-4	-	TGTGCCTGGAGCTTCCCGACAGGGAGAGCTGAAAAACTGTTTTTT	CAWSFPTGRAEKLFF
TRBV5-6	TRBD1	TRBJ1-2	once	TGTGCCAGCAGCCCGGGGACAGGGGGCAAGAGGAATGGCTACACCTTC	CASSPGTGGKRNGYTF
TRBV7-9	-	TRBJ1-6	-	TGTGCCAGCAGCGCCTCTGGGGCCGATTCACCCCTCCACTTT	CASSASGADSPLHF
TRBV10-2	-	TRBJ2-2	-	TGCGCCAGCACCCTCCAGATAGCGACGGATGGGGGGACCGGGGAGCTGTTTTTT	CASTLQIATDGGTGELFF
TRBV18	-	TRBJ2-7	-	TGTGCCAGCTCAGTATCCTACGAGCAGTACTTC	CASSVSYEQYF
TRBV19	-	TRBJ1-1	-	TGTGCCAGTAGTATAGGGAACAGGGTGAACACTGAAGCTTTCTTT	CASSIGNRVNTEAFF
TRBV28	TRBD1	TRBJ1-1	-	TGTGCCAGCACTCCCCAGGGGGCATGGGACACTGAAGCTTTCTTT	CASTPQGAWDTEAFF
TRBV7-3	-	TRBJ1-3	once	TGTGCCAGCAGCTTAGCCGGGGCTGGAAACACCATATATTTT	CASSLAGAGNTIYF
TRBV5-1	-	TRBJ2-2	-	TGCGCCAGCAGCTTGGTGGAGGGTTACACCGGGGAGCTGTTTTTT	CASSLVEGYTGELFF
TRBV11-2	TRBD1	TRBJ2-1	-	TGTGCCAGCAGCTTAGGTATTGGCACAGGGGAGTATGAGCAGTTCTTC	CASSLGIGTGEYEQFF
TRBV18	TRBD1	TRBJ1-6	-	TGTGCCAGCTCATTAGACAGGGGCAATTCACCCCTCCACTTT	CASSLDRGNSPLHF
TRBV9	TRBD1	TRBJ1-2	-	TGTGCCAGCAGAATACAGGGGGCCTATGGCTACACCTTC	CASRIQGAYGYTF
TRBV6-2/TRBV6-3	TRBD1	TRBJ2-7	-	TGTGCCAGCAGTTTCGGGACAGGGGGAGCCTACGAGCAGTACTTC	CASSFGTGGAYEQYF
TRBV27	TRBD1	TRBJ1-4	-	TGTGCCAGCAGTTCCCGAGGACAGGATATGAGTAGGGCAACTAATGAAAAACTGTTTTTT	CASSSRGQDMSRATNEKLFF
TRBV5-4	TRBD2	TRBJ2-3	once	TGTGCCAGCAGGCCTGAACGGGAGGGTGGGACAGATACGCAGTATTTT	CASRPEREGGTDTQYF
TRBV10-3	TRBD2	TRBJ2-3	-	TGTGCCATCAGTGAGCAGCTCCTACTAGCGGGGGGGAGAGATACGCAGTATTTT	CAISEQLLLAGGRDTQYF